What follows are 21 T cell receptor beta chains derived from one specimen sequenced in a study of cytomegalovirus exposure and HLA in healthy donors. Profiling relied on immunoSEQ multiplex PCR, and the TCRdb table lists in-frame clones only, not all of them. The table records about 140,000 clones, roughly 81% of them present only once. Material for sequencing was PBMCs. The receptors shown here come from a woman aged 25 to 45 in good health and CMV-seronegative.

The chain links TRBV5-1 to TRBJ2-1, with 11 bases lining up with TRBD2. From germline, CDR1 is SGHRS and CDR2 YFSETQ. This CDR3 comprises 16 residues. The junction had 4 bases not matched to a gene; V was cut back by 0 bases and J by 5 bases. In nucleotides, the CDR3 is TGCGCCAGCAGCTTGGGAGGGACTAGCGGAAACAATGAGCAGTTCTTC. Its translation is CASSLGGTSGNNEQFF.

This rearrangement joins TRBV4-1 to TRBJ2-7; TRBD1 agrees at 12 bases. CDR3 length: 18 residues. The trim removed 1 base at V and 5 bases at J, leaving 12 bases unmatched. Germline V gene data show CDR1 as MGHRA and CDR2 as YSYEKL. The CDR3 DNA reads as TGCGCCAGCAGCCAAGCCCTGCTGCCGGGACAGGGGGCGAACGAGCAGTACTTC. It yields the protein CASSQALLPGQGANEQYF.

The CDR3 nucleotides are TGTGCCAGCAGCAGCGGGACAGGGTATGTCGAGCAGTACTTC. Translated, it gives CASSSGTGYVEQYF. The chain links TRBV7-6 to TRBJ2-7; TRBD1 agrees at 9 bases. The J segment lost 6 bases and the V segment lost 5 bases, leaving 8 bases of the junction unmatched. Germline V gene sequence: CDR1 SGHVS, CDR2 FNYEAQ. This CDR3 spans 14 amino acids.

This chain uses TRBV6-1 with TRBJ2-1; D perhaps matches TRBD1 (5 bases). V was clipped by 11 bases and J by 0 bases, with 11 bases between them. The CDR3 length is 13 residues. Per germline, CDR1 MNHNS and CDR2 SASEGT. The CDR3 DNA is TGTGCCGGGTGCAGGGACTCCTACAATGAGCAGTTCTTC. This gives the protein CAGCRDSYNEQFF.

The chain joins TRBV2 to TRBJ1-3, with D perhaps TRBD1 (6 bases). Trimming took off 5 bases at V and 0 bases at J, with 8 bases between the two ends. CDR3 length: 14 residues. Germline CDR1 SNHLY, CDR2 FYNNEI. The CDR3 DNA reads TGTGCCAGCAGTCCGGACAGCTCTGGAAACACCATATATTTT. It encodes CASSPDSSGNTIYF.

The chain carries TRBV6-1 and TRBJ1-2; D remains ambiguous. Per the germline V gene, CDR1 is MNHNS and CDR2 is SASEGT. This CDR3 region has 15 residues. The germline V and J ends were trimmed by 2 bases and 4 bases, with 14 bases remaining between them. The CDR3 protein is CASSEWRTEVYGYTF. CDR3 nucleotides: TGTGCCAGCAGTGAATGGAGGACGGAAGTCTATGGCTACACCTTC.

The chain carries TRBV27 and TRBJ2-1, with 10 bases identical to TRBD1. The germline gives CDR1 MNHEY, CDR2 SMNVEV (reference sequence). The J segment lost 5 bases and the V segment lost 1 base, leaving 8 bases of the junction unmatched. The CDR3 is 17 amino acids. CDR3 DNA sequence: TGTGCCAGCAGTTTATGGACAGGGGGTACTCGAGACAATGAGCAGTTCTTC. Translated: CASSLWTGGTRDNEQFF.

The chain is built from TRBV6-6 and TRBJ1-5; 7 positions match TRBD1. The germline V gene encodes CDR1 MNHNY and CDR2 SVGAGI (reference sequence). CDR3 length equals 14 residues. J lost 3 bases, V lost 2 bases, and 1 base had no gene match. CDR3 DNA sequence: TGTGCCAGCAGTTACGGGACAGCCAATCAGCCCCAGCATTTT. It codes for CASSYGTANQPQHF.

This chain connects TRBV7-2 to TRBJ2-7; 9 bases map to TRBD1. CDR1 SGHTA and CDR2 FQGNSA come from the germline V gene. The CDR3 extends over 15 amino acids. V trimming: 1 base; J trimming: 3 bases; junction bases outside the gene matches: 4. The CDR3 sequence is CASSLGGQGIYEQYF. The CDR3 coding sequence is TGTGCCAGCAGCTTAGGGGGACAGGGTATCTACGAGCAGTACTTC.

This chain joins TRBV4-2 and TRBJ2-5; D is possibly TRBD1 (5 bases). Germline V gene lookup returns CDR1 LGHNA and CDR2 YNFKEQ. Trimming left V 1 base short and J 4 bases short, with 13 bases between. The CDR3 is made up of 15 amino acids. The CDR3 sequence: CASSQAARAGETQYF. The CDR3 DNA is TGTGCCAGCAGCCAAGCCGCCAGGGCTGGAGAGACCCAGTACTTC.

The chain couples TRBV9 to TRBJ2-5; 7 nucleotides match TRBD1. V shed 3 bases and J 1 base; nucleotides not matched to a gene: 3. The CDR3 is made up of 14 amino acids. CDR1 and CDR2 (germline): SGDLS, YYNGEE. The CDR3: CASSARDSQETQYF. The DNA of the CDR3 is TGTGCCAGCAGCGCGAGGGACAGCCAAGAGACCCAGTACTTC.

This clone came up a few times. The CDR3 bases are TGTGCCAGCAGCGGAATAAGGACAGGGAACTATGGCTACACCTTC. It translates to CASSGIRTGNYGYTF. The V call is TRBV6-1, the J call TRBJ1-2; 8 bases line up with TRBD1. The germline V gene encodes CDR1 MNHNS and CDR2 SASEGT. Trimming took 6 bases from V and 2 from J; bases not matched to a gene: 8. CDR3 length: 15 residues.

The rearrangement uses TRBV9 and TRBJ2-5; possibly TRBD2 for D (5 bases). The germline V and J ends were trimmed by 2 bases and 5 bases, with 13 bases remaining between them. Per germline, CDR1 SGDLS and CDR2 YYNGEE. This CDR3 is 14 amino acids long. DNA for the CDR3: TGTGCCAGCAGCGTCTCCACTAGAGGCGAGACCCAGTACTTC. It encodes CASSVSTRGETQYF.

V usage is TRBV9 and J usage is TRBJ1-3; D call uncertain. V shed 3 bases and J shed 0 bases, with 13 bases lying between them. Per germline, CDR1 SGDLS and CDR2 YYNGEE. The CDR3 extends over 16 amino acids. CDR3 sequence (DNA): TGTGCCAGCAGCGATGGGAGTCCCAACTCTGGAAACACCATATATTTT. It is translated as CASSDGSPNSGNTIYF.

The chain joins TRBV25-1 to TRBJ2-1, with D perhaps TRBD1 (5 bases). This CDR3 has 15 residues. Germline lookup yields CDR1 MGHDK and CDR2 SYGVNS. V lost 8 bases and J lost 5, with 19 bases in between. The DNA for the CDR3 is TGTGCCAGCGCCACTACGACAGACTTAGACAATGAGCAGTTCTTC. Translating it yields CASATTTDLDNEQFF.

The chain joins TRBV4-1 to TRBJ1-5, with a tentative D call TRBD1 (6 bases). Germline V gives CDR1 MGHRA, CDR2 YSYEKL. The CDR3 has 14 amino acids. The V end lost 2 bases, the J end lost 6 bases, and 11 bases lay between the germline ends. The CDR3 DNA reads TGCGCCAGCAGCCAACAACAGGGATTTCAGCCCCAGCATTTT. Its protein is CASSQQQGFQPQHF.

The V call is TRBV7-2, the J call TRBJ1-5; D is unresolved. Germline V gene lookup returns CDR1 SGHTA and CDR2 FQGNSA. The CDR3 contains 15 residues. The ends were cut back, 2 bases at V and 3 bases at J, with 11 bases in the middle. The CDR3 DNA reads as TGTGCCAGCAGCTTAATGACTGATTACAATCAGCCCCAGCATTTT. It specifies CASSLMTDYNQPQHF.

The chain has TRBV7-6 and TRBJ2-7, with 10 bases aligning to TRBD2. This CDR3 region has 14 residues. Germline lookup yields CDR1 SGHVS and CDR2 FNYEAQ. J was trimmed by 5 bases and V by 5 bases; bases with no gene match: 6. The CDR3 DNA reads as TGTGCCAGCAGCGCGCTAGCGGGGGTCGACGAGCAGTACTTC. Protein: CASSALAGVDEQYF.

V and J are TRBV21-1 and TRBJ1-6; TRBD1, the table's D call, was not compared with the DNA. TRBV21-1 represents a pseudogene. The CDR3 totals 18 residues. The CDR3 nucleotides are TGTGCCAGCAGCAAGGACAGGGCGGGATTCCCCGCGACTTCACCCCTCCACTTT. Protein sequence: CASSKDRAGFPATSPLHF.

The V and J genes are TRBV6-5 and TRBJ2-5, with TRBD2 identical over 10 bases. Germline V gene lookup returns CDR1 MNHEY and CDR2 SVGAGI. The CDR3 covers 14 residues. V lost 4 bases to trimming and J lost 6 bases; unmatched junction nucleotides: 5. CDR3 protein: CASSSASGGKTQYF. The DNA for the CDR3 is TGTGCCAGCAGTTCGGCTAGCGGGGGAAAGACCCAGTACTTC.

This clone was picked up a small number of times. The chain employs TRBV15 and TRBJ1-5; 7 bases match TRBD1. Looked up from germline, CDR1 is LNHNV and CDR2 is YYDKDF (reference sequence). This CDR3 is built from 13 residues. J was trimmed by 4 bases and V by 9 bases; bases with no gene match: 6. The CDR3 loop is CATGQEINQPQHF. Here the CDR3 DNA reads TGTGCCACAGGACAGGAGATTAATCAGCCCCAGCATTTT.